The 23 T cell receptor beta chains listed next were all sequenced from one sample in a study of lymphopenia after photon versus proton radiotherapy. Sequenced by immunoSEQ multiplex PCR; TCRdb stores in-frame clones only, minus some. The data contain approximately 65,000 clones, about nine tenths of them singletons. This specimen was peripheral blood, taken from a patient treated with photon-based radiotherapy. These receptors all come from a woman in her 70s with pancreatic cancer.

V is TRBV10-3 and J is TRBJ1-1, with 7 bases identical to TRBD1. This CDR3 is built from 13 residues. Per the germline V gene, CDR1 is ENHRY and CDR2 is SYGVKD. After removal of 6 bases from V and 6 bases from J, the junction contained 7 bases not matched to a gene. CDR3: CAIRGQSYPEAFF. CDR3 coding DNA: TGTGCCATCAGGGGACAGTCTTACCCTGAAGCTTTCTTT.

This clone was counted a single time. This chain uses TRBV25-1 with TRBJ2-3; 9 nucleotides align to TRBD2. Germline CDR1 and CDR2: MGHDK and SYGVNS. Trimming at V came to 2 bases and at J to 4 bases, leaving 4 bases not matched to a gene. The CDR3 contains 15 residues. As DNA, the CDR3 is TGTGCCAGCAGTGAAATCGGCGGGAGGGCAGATACGCAGTATTTT. Translating gives CASSEIGGRADTQYF.

The CDR3: CASSRSFAGTGGETQYF. CDR3 coding DNA: TGCGCCAGCAGCCGCTCATTCGCCGGGACAGGGGGGGAGACCCAGTACTTC. The rearrangement joins TRBV4-1 to TRBJ2-5; TRBD1 matches 11 bases. J was trimmed by 5 bases and V by 4 bases; bases with no gene match: 12. CDR3 length: 17 residues. CDR1 MGHRA and CDR2 YSYEKL come from the germline V gene.

The chain uses TRBV29-1 and TRBJ2-7; possibly TRBD2 for D (6 bases). The CDR3 is made up of 12 amino acids. V was shortened by 7 bases and J by 0 bases, with 10 bases between the two germline ends. Germline assignment: CDR1 SQVTM and CDR2 ANQGSEA. CDR3 sequence reads: CSGSGPSYEQYF. Written as DNA, the CDR3 is TGCAGCGGTAGCGGCCCCTCCTACGAGCAGTACTTC.

This chain connects TRBV7-2 to TRBJ2-2; 7 nucleotides agree with TRBD2. Germline assignment: CDR1 SGHTA and CDR2 FQGNSA. V lost 4 bases, J lost 4 bases, and 9 bases stayed unmatched. This CDR3 has 16 amino acids. The chain's CDR3 is CASSSMMVAGTGELFF. The CDR3 DNA reads as TGTGCCAGCAGCTCTATGATGGTAGCGGGCACCGGGGAGCTGTTTTTT.

The chain recombines TRBV30 with TRBJ2-1; D is undetermined. Per germline, CDR1 GTSNPN and CDR2 SVGIG (reference sequence). The length of the CDR3 is 14 residues. V lost 5 bases and J 4 bases, leaving 15 bases between the germline ends. The CDR3 DNA follows: TGTGCCTGGGGAAGACTCCACGCATACAATGAGCAGTTCTTC. As protein: CAWGRLHAYNEQFF.

The chain links TRBV25-1 to TRBJ2-3; a weak D match, TRBD2 (7 bases). The germline CDR1 and CDR2 sequences are MGHDK and SYGVNS. With 3 bases removed from V and 3 bases from J, the gap between germline ends came to 13 bases. The CDR3 length is 15 residues. CDR3 nucleotide sequence: TGTGCCAGCAGTGACGCGGGGGCTGTTACAGATACGCAGTATTTT. Its translation: CASSDAGAVTDTQYF. The full variable domain, completed using reference TRBV25-1 and TRBJ2-3, is EADIYQTPRYLVIGTGKKITLECSQTMGHDKMYWYQQDPGMELHLIHYSYGVNSTEKGDLSSESTVSRIRTEHFPLTLESARPSHTSQYLCASSDAGAVTDTQYFGPGTRLTVL.

This chain uses TRBV6-6 with TRBJ1-5; the match to TRBD1 covers 7 bases. With V trimmed by 3 bases and J by 4 bases, 6 bases remained unmatched. The CDR3 contains 15 residues. Per germline, CDR1 MNHNY and CDR2 SVGAGI (reference sequence). The CDR3 DNA is TGTGCCAGCAGTTATCTTGACAGGGTAAATCAGCCCCAGCATTTT. Residues: CASSYLDRVNQPQHF.

The chain links TRBV9 to TRBJ2-2; 9 bases are shared with TRBD2. V lost 0 bases, J lost 7 bases, and 10 bases stayed unmatched. The germline V gene encodes CDR1 SGDLS and CDR2 YYNGEE. This CDR3 has 17 amino acids. The CDR3 is CASSVGISGSPDGELFF. The CDR3 bases are TGTGCCAGCAGCGTAGGCATTAGCGGGAGCCCGGACGGGGAGCTGTTTTTT.

This sequence joins TRBV19 and TRBJ2-7, with D hard to call. This CDR3 has 12 residues. V was shortened by 5 bases and J by 7 bases, with 12 bases between the two germline ends. CDR1 LNHDA and CDR2 SQIVND come from the germline V gene (reference sequence). Written as DNA, the CDR3 is TGTGCCAGTAGTCCGTCCCTTGGAGAGCAGTACTTC. Residues: CASSPSLGEQYF.

The rearrangement uses TRBV7-2 and TRBJ1-5; possibly TRBD1 for D (5 bases). This CDR3 region has 13 residues. Per the germline V gene, CDR1 is SGHTA and CDR2 is FQGNSA. V was cut by 3 bases and J by 5 bases, with 8 bases left in between. The chain's CDR3 is CASSFRVDQPQHF. The CDR3 coding sequence is TGTGCCAGCAGCTTCAGGGTAGATCAGCCCCAGCATTTT.

This clone came up once. This chain links TRBV5-1 with TRBJ2-7; TRBD1 matches 10 bases. The V and J ends lost 4 bases and 1 base, in that order; junction bases with no gene match: 5. This CDR3 has 15 amino acids. From germline, CDR1 is SGHRS and CDR2 YFSETQ. The DNA for the CDR3 is TGCGCCAGCAGCGCCGGACAGGGGGGTTCCTACGAGCAGTACTTC. It translates to CASSAGQGGSYEQYF.

This sequence joins TRBV18 and TRBJ1-2, with D uncertain. From germline, CDR1 is KGHSH and CDR2 LQKENI. Trimming pared 2 bases from V and 4 bases from J, leaving 11 bases between. This CDR3 contains 14 residues. The CDR3 loop reads CASSPEGFTYGYTF. The CDR3, as DNA: TGTGCCAGCTCACCAGAGGGCTTCACCTATGGCTACACCTTC.

This chain uses TRBV14 with TRBJ2-3; a possible D gene is TRBD2 (6 bases). CDR1 is SGHDN and CDR2 is FVKESK in the germline V gene. V gave up 1 base and J gave up 4 bases, with 15 bases separating them. CDR3 size: 16 residues. Written as DNA, the CDR3 is TGTGCCAGCAGCCAAGTGGGGCTAGCGCCCGCAGATACGCAGTATTTT. Translating gives CASSQVGLAPADTQYF.

The chain links TRBV6-1 to TRBJ1-4; D is ambiguous. Trimming cost V 3 bases and J 8 bases, with 19 bases left between them. CDR3 length equals 16 residues. Germline V gene lookup returns CDR1 MNHNS and CDR2 SASEGT. The CDR3 DNA follows: TGTGCCAGCAGTGAGGGTTTTGGACCCGGGGTCGAAAAACTGTTTTTT. This gives the protein CASSEGFGPGVEKLFF.

This clone was counted once. The V gene is TRBV18, the J gene TRBJ1-3; no clear D gene. The germline V gene has CDR1 KGHSH and CDR2 LQKENI. The CDR3 contains 13 residues. The V end was cut by 5 bases, the J end by 10 bases, with 15 bases between. Written as DNA, the CDR3 is TGTGCCAGCTCATCTAGGACTGTCCGGACCATATATTTT. Translation: CASSSRTVRTIYF. The complete variable domain, with remaining parts taken from reference TRBV18 and TRBJ1-3, reads NAGVMQNPRHLVRRRGQEARLRCSPMKGHSHVYWYRQLPEEGLKFMVYLQKENIIDESGMPKERFSAEFPKEGPSILRIQQVVRGDSAAYFCASSSRTVRTIYFGEGSWLTVV.

The V gene is TRBV7-9, the J gene TRBJ1-1; TRBD1 might be the D (6 bases). Germline-derived CDR1 and CDR2 are SEHNR and FQNEAQ (reference sequence). The CDR3 covers 16 residues. V shed 2 bases and J shed 9 bases, with 22 bases lying between them. This chain's CDR3 is CASSLRGPNGGTQAFF. In DNA, the CDR3 is TGTGCCAGCAGCTTAAGAGGTCCTAATGGCGGGACACAAGCTTTCTTT.

V and J are TRBV6-1 and TRBJ2-2; TRBD1 agrees at 7 bases. V shed 7 bases and J 0 bases; nucleotides not matched to a gene: 5. The V gene's germline CDR1 is MNHNS and CDR2 SASEGT. The CDR3 is 15 residues long. The CDR3 DNA sequence: TGTGCCAGCAAACGACAGGGTGCGAACACCGGGGAGCTGTTTTTT. Its translation is CASKRQGANTGELFF.

The chain uses TRBV15 and TRBJ1-1; D not certain. Germline V gene sequence: CDR1 LNHNV, CDR2 YYDKDF (reference sequence). V was clipped by 1 base and J by 4 bases, with 16 bases between them. The CDR3 loop spans 16 amino acids. Here the CDR3 DNA reads TGTGCCACCAGCAGAGGGCGTGGGGTCTTGGGCACTGAAGCTTTCTTT. This encodes CATSRGRGVLGTEAFF.

This clone is a singleton in its sample. The gene calls are TRBV21-1 and TRBJ1-2; the table's D call, TRBD1, was not checked against the DNA. TRBV21-1 is a known pseudogene. The CDR3 runs to 14 residues. CDR3 in amino acids: CASSNPTGQGVDTF. The CDR3 nucleotides read TGTGCCAGCAGCAACCCCACGGGACAGGGGGTCGACACCTTC.

CDR3 region: CASSPTLASAGQFF. CDR3 DNA sequence: TGTGCCAGTAGTCCGACCTTGGCGTCGGCAGGGCAGTTCTTC. The genes are TRBV19 and TRBJ2-1; D is uncertain. Trimming cost V 5 bases and J 12 bases, with 20 bases left between them. CDR1 is LNHDA, CDR2 SQIVND, per germline (reference sequence). This CDR3 contains 14 residues.

The V call is TRBV29-1, the J call TRBJ1-2; 8 positions match TRBD1. The CDR3 totals 15 residues. Germline V gene data show CDR1 as SQVTM and CDR2 as ANQGSEA. V gave up 6 bases and J gave up 3 bases; unmatched junction bases: 12. The CDR3 coding sequence is TGCAGCGTCGCCGGGACAGGTCCCCCAGACTATGGCTACACCTTC. This codes for CSVAGTGPPDYGYTF.

J is TRBJ1-6 and V is TRBV7-8; a possible D gene is TRBD1 (5 bases). V dropped 1 base and J dropped 9 bases, with 10 bases sitting between them. Germline V gene data show CDR1 as SGHVS and CDR2 as FQNEAQ. This CDR3 has 14 amino acids. The DNA for the CDR3 is TGTGCCAGCAGCTTAGAAGGGGCTAGTTCACCCCTCCACTTT. This gives the protein CASSLEGASSPLHF.